Listed below are T cell receptor beta chains from one sample, sequenced in a study of blood T cell repertoires in COVID-19. The assay was immunoSEQ multiplex PCR, and TCRdb's table has in-frame clones only and misses some. The sample lists roughly 150,000 clones, roughly four fifths occurring once. The sample taken for sequencing was peripheral blood. The receptors stem from a human donor in a cohort sampled during active COVID-19. Both conserved end residues are part of each CDR3.

J gene,V gene,CDR3 length,CDR3 protein
TRBJ2-1,TRBV6-2/TRBV6-3,14,CASSLTADYNEQFF
TRBJ1-3,TRBV27,14,CASRGTGPSGTIYF
TRBJ2-1,TRBV7-8,15,CASSYPSGGAWEQFF
TRBJ1-1,TRBV4-3,15,CASSQDWDMNTEAFF
TRBJ2-2,TRBV21-1,13,CASSKKREGELFF
TRBJ2-2,TRBV19,16,CASSSQAGGIPGELFF
TRBJ1-1,TRBV5-5,14,CASSRGGLNTEAFF
TRBJ1-1,TRBV6-2/TRBV6-3,13,CASSYGTVTEAFF
TRBJ2-1,TRBV5-4,14,CASSPTSFYNEQFF
TRBJ1-6,TRBV5-1,14,CASSLDRARSPLHF
TRBJ1-5,TRBV6-2/TRBV6-3,16,CASSYSSPGKNQPQHF
TRBJ2-1,TRBV30,13,CAWGPSSYNEQFF
TRBJ2-3,TRBV24-1,12,CATSARGDTQYF
TRBJ2-1,TRBV19,15,CASSIVTRVGNEQFF
TRBJ2-3,TRBV19,15,CASSLGTGGADTQYF
TRBJ2-3,TRBV9,14,CASSPWTDTDTQYF
TRBJ2-2,TRBV9,13,CASSPRGSGELFF
TRBJ2-3,TRBV6-5,13,CASMSGPADTQYF
TRBJ1-5,TRBV9,15,CASSVDDGAVQPQHF
TRBJ2-6,TRBV24-1,16,CATSDNQGTGANVLTF
TRBJ2-1,TRBV10-3,15,CAISGTSGEGNEQFF
TRBJ2-2,TRBV6-5,15,CASSHRTGATGELFF
TRBJ2-6,TRBV7-8,16,CASSLVFTVGANVLTF
TRBJ2-1,TRBV6-5,15,CASSQLAGGNNEQFF
TRBJ1-3,TRBV6-5,15,CASRPRSKLGNTIYF
TRBJ2-7,TRBV28,16,CASSGTSGGLSYEQYF
TRBJ2-1,TRBV10-3,17,CATPGTSGPGAYNEQFF
TRBJ1-1,TRBV10-3,17,CAISEPGTGHSNTEAFF
TRBJ2-5,TRBV11-2,14,CASSPRQNQETQYF
TRBJ1-2,TRBV3-1/TRBV3-2,18,CASSQDLGTGGLNYGYTF
TRBJ2-1,TRBV27,14,CASREWRGYDEQFF
TRBJ1-1,TRBV11-2,11,CASSLGAVAFF
TRBJ2-2,TRBV9,16,CASSGAGTSGSEELFF
TRBJ2-5,TRBV11-3,15,CASSLGGTGGETQYF
TRBJ1-5,TRBV6-5,15,CASSPGTGENQPQHF
TRBJ2-1,TRBV5-1,13,CASSLHGYNEQFF
TRBJ2-1,TRBV2,16,CASSSSLAGVYNEQFF
TRBJ1-1,TRBV5-1,15,CASSLDSLANTEAFF
TRBJ2-7,TRBV9,18,CASSPGLAGIGGSYEQYF
TRBJ2-7,TRBV28,15,CASSVSGTDTYEQYF
TRBJ2-3,TRBV2,14,CASSLAASTDTQYF
TRBJ2-1,TRBV27,12,CASSFGGNEQFF
TRBJ1-6,TRBV13,12,CASSRGNSPLHF
TRBJ2-1,TRBV28,12,CASSSTSAGPVF
TRBJ1-5,TRBV19,15,CASTYRGQPNQPQHF
TRBJ2-2,TRBV7-2,15,CASSLVLAQTGELFF
TRBJ2-7,TRBV5-1,16,CASSLEPGQGVYEQYF
TRBJ1-2,TRBV9,13,CASSVAGFGGYTF
TRBJ2-3,TRBV7-3,15,CASSLGLAGGDTQYF